This TCR beta chain is drawn from a study of T-cell memory formation after mild COVID-19 (dated by TCRdb to 2020 to 2022). With respect to the entire study: TCR sequence clusters from the two donors were found to be largely donor specific. The cohort comprised two young, previously healthy adult volunteers, one female and one male. T-cell clones expanding and contracting after mild COVID-19 in a couple of donors were tracked by longitudinal TCRalpha and TCRbeta repertoire sequencing. Overall results and qualifications from the work: Only a couple of mild cases were covered by the study, and larger cohorts that include severe cases with pre-infection samples were considered necessary. Whether the second-wave clones peaking on day 37 were SARS-CoV-2 specific was not confirmed. The detection of some responding clones in pre-infection memory suggests that pre-existing cross-reactive memory T cells joined the SARS-CoV-2 response. Balanced CD4/CD8 phenotypes were observed for clones contracting from day 15 to 85, whereas a bias towards CD4+ was observed for a second wave of clones expanding from day 15 to 37. Contracting CD4+ clones appeared mostly in the CM and EM memory subsets, whereas CD8+ clones were enriched in EMRA.

The listed sequencing device is Illumina NovaSeq 6000. cDNA libraries for TCRalpha and TCRbeta were prepared by 5'RACE using constant-segment primers, with sample barcodes and unique molecular identifiers added. Trizol reagent was used to extract RNA from every sample. The libraries were amplified in two PCR steps, and the second step added a second sample barcode and Illumina TruSeq adapters. Sequencing of libraries was performed on an Illumina NovaSeq with 2 x 150 bp paired-end reads. On the study's bioinformatics: Reads were demultiplexed and collapsed into UMI-guided consensus sequences with migec v1.2.7. With mixcr v2.1.11, UMI consensuses were aligned to TRA and TRB V and J templates and assembled into clonotypes. A clonotype was counted as expanded or contracted only when both edgeR and NoisET called the clonotype significant, with the noise models trained on biological replicates. For edgeR calls, the thresholds were a false discovery rate-adjusted p below 0.01 and a log2 fold-change of 1. PCA with hierarchical clustering of max-normalized trajectories of the 1000 most abundant clonotypes was used as exploratory dynamics analysis. The CD4 or CD8 phenotype of responding clones was assigned using the separately sequenced CD4+ and CD8+ repertoires. In-frame beta chains were kept once TCRdb had trimmed the public reads at Q25 with fastp and called clones with MiXCR. Every distinct CDR3 protein forms one entry, paired with its most common genes and DNA. Here the V and J calls rest on TCRdb's processing, not on the authors' analysis. Here the sample has about half a million distinct CDR3 sequences; 15% to 20% occur a single time. Jointly, the top ten make up around an eighth of the sample.

At the junction V is shortened by 6 bases and J by 0 bases; bases outside the gene matches: 4. CDR1 SGHRS and CDR2 YFSETQ are derived from the germline V gene. The CDR3 covers 15 residues, taking in both the cysteine and the phenylalanine. Only the CDR3 portion is preserved as DNA: 45 bases, with reading frame beginning at the first base. At least ten counts were recorded for this clonotype. Its antigen remains unidentified. The input lacks base qualities; no much larger clone sits a single base away. Ficoll-Paque density gradient centrifugation was the method used to isolate PBMCs. Sequenced material: PBMCs or a T cell subset sorted from them (not recorded which). This sequence originates from an adult woman who had mild COVID-19 (a few samples of this study predate the infection). The sample titles of this study are shuffled in the database, so cell type and time point are left out; the donor was told from shared clones. In this chain, TRBV5-1 is recombined with TRBJ2-1, and 9 junction bases match TRBD1. For the CDR3, the sequence is CASTQDRGSYNEQFF. The DNA is TGCGCCAGCACCCAGGACAGGGGCTCCTACAATGAGCAGTTCTTC.